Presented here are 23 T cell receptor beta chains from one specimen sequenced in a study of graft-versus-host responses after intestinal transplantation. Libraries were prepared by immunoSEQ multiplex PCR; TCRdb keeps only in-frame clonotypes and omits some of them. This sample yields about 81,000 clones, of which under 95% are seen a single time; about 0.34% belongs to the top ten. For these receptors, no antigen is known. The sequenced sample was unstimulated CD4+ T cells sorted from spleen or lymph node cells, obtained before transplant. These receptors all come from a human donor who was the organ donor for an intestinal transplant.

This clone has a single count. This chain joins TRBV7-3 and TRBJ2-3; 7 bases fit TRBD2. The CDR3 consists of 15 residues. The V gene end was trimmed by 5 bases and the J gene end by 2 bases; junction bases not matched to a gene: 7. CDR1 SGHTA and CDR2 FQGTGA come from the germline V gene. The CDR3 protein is CASSSGTGNTDTQYF. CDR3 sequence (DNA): TGTGCCAGCAGCAGCGGGACGGGAAACACAGATACGCAGTATTTT.

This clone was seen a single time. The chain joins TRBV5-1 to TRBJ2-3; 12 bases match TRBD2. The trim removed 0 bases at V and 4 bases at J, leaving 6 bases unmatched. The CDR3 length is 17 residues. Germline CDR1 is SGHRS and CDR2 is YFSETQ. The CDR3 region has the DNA TGCGCCAGCAGCTTGGAGTCACTAGCGGGGGGAGCAGATACGCAGTATTTT. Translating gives CASSLESLAGGADTQYF.

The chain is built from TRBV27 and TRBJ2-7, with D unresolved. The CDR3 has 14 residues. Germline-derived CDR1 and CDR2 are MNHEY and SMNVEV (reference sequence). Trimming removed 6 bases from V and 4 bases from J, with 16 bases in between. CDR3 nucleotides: TGTGCCAGCAGCCCAGACACCCGACCTTACGAGCAGTACTTC. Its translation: CASSPDTRPYEQYF.

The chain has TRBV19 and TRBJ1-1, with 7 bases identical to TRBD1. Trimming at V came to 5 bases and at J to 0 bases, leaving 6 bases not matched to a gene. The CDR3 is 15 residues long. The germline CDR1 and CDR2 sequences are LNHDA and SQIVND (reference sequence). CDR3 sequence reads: CASSSGTVMNTEAFF. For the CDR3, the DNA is TGTGCCAGTAGTTCCGGGACAGTCATGAACACTGAAGCTTTCTTT.

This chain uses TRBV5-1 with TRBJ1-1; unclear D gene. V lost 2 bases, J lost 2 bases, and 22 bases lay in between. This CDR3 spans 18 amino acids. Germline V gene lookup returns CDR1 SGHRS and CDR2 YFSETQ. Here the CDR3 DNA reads TGCGCCAGCAGCTTTGGTGCGGCAGCCCCTTTACTCAACACTGAAGCTTTCTTT. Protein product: CASSFGAAAPLLNTEAFF. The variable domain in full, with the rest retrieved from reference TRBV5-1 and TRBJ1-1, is KAGVTQTPRYLIKTRGQQVTLSCSPISGHRSVSWYQQTPGQGLQFLFEYFSETQRNKGNFPGRFSGRQFSNSRSEMNVSTLELGDSALYLCASSFGAAAPLLNTEAFFGQGTRLTVV.

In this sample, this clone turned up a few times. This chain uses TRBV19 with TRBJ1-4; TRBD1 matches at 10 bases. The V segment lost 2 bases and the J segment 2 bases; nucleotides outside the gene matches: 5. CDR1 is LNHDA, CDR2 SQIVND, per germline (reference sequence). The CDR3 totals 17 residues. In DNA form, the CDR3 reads TGTGCCAGTAGTATACTGACAGGGGGCGCGACTAATGAAAAACTGTTTTTT. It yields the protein CASSILTGGATNEKLFF.

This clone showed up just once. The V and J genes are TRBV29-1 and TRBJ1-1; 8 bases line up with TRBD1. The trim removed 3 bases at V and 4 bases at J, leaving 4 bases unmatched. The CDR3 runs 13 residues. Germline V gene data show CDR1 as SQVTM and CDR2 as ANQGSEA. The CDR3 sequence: CSVEAGGSTEAFF. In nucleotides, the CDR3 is TGCAGCGTTGAGGCAGGGGGCAGCACTGAAGCTTTCTTT.

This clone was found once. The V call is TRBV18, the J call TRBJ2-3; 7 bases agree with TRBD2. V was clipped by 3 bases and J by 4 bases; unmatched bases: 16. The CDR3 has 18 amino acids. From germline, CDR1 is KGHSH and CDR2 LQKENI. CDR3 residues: CASSPASGGAGRADTQYF. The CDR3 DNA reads TGTGCCAGCTCACCCGCATCCGGTGGAGCGGGAAGGGCAGATACGCAGTATTTT.

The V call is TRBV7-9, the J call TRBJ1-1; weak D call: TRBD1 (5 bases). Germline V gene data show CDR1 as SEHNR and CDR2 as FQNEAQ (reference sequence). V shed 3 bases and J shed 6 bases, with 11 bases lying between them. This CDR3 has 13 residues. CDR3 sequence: CASSLKGRSEAFF. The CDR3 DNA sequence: TGTGCCAGCAGCTTGAAGGGGCGCTCTGAAGCTTTCTTT.

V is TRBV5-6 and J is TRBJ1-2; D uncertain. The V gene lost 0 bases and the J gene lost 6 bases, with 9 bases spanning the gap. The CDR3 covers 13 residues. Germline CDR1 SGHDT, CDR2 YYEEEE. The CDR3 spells CASSLGATHGYTF. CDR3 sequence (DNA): TGTGCCAGCAGCTTGGGTGCTACCCATGGCTACACCTTC. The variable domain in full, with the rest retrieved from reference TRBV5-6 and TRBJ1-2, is DAGVTQSPTHLIKTRGQQVTLRCSPKSGHDTVSWYQQALGQGPQFIFQYYEEEERQRGNFPDRFSGHQFPNYSSELNVNALLLGDSALYLCASSLGATHGYTFGSGTRLTVV.

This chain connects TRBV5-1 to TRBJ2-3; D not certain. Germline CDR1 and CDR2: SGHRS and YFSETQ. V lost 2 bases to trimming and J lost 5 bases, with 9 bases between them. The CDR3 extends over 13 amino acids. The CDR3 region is CASSLDLVDTQYF. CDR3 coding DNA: TGCGCCAGCAGCTTAGACCTAGTAGATACGCAGTATTTT.

The CDR3 is CAISPSGAYEQYF. The DNA of the CDR3 is TGTGCCATCAGCCCATCAGGGGCCTACGAGCAGTACTTC. This sequence joins TRBV10-3 and TRBJ2-7; a possible D gene is TRBD1 (6 bases). Deletions cut 6 bases from V and 2 bases from J, with 11 bases between. The CDR3 totals 13 residues. The germline V gene has CDR1 ENHRY and CDR2 SYGVKD.

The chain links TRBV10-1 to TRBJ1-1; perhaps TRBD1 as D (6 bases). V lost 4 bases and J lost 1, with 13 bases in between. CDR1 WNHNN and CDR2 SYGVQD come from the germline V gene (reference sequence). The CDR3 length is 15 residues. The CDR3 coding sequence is TGCGCCAGCAGTGGGACAGTCCTCCCGAACACTGAAGCTTTCTTT. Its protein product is CASSGTVLPNTEAFF.

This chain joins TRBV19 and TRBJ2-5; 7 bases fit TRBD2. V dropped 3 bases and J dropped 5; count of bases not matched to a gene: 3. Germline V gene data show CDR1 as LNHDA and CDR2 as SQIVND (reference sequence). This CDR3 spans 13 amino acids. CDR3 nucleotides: TGTGCCAGTAGTATGCCCGGGGGGGAGACCCAGTACTTC. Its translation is CASSMPGGETQYF.

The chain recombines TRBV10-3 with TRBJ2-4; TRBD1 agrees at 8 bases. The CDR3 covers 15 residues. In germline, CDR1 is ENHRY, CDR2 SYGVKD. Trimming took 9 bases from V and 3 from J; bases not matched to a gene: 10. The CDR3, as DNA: TGTGCCATTGTACCACAGGGGGATGGCAAAAACATTCAGTACTTC. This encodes CAIVPQGDGKNIQYF.

The CDR3 loop reads CASSLGTGTEKLFF. CDR3 bases: TGTGCCAGCAGCTTGGGGACAGGGACTGAAAAACTGTTTTTT. J is TRBJ1-4 and V is TRBV5-4; TRBD1 agrees at 8 bases. CDR3 length: 14 residues. V shed 0 bases, J shed 7 bases, and the junction held 2 bases outside the gene matches. Germline V lookup: CDR1 SGHNT, CDR2 YYREEE (reference sequence).

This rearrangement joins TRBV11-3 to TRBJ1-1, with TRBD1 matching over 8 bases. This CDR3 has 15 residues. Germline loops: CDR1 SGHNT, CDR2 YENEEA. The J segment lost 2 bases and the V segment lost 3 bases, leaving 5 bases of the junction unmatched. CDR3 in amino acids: CASSFGTGYNTEAFF. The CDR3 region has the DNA TGTGCCAGCAGCTTCGGGACAGGCTACAACACTGAAGCTTTCTTT.

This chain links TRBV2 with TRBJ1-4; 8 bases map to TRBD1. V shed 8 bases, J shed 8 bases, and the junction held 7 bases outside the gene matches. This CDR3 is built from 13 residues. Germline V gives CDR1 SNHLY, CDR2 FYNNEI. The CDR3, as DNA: TGTGCCAGCTCTCGGACAGGGAAGGAAAAACTGTTTTTT. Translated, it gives CASSRTGKEKLFF.

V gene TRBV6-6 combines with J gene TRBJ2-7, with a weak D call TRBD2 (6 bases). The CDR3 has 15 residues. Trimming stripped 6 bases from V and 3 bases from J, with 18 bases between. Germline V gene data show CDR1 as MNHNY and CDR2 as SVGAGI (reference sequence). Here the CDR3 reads CASSQGTGDYYEQYF. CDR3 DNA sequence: TGTGCCAGCAGCCAAGGGACGGGAGATTACTACGAGCAGTACTTC.

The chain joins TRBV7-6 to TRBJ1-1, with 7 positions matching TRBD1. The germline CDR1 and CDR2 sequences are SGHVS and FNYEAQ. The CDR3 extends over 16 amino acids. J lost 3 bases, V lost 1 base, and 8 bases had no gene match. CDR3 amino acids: CASSLGTGLDHTEAFF. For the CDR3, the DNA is TGTGCCAGCAGCTTAGGGACAGGCCTCGATCACACTGAAGCTTTCTTT.

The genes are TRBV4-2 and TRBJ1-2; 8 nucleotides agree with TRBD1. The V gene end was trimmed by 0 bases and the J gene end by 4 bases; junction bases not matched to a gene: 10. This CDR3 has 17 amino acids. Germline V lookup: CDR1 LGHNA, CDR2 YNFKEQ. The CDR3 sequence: CASSQEDRVSFGYGYTF. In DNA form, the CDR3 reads TGTGCCAGCAGCCAAGAGGACAGGGTATCATTCGGCTATGGCTACACCTTC.

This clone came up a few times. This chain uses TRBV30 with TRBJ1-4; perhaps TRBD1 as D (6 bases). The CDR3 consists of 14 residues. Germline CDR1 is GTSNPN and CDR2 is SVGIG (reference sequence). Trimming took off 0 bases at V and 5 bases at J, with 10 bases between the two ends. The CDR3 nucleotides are TGTGCCTGGAGTGTACAGGGTGCAAATGAAAAACTGTTTTTT. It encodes CAWSVQGANEKLFF.

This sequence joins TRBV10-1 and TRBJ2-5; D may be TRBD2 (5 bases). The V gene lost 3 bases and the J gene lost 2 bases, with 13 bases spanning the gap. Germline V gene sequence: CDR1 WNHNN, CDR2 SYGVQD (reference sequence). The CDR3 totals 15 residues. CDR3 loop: CASSEFGEPQETQYF. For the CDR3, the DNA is TGCGCCAGCAGTGAATTCGGGGAACCGCAAGAGACCCAGTACTTC.